This T cell receptor beta chain was profiled in a study of blood T cell repertoires in COVID-19. The CDR3 runs to 11 residues. The V end was cut by 6 bases, the J end by 4 bases, with 6 bases between. Germline-derived CDR1 and CDR2 are SQVTM and ANQGSEA. Assay: immunoSEQ multiplex PCR; the TCRdb copy retains only in-frame clones and omits some. The table lists about 44,000 clones, roughly 88% of them singletons. This chain joins TRBV29-1 and TRBJ1-4; no definite D call. This sequence was found in a woman aged 40 to 49 with acute or convalescent COVID-19. The sequenced material came from peripheral blood. CDR3 nucleotides: TGCAGCGTGACTTATAATGAAAAACTGTTTTTT. Residues: CSVTYNEKLFF.